Sequencing of this T cell receptor beta chain was carried out in a study of T cell responses to AZD1222 COVID-19 vaccine. V dropped 5 bases and J dropped 1 base, with 24 bases sitting between them. Germline CDR1 and CDR2: GTSNPN and SVGIG (reference sequence). The CDR3 consists of 17 residues. Generated by immunoSEQ multiplex PCR, the TCRdb table keeps only in-frame clones and is missing some. The sample shows under 150,000 clones, roughly 90% of them seen only once. Note on this clone: Its cognate antigen is unknown.

The study, taken as a whole, reports: AZD1222 recipients seropositive at baseline numbered only 5 to 7.

V is TRBV30 and J is TRBJ2-7; the D call may be TRBD1 or TRBD2 (6 bases each). Sequences were derived from peripheral blood, sampled on day 0 of AZD1222 vaccination. The receptor comes from an adult in good health. This CDR3 reads CAWDLTSGAPRSYEQYF. The CDR3 DNA follows: TGTGCCTGGGACTTGACCTCGGGGGCGCCAAGGTCCTACGAGCAGTACTTC.